This paragraph covers one T cell receptor (beta chain) sequence. As processed by the authors: The assay estimated nucleated cells by amplifying reference gene primers. Using immunoSEQ multiplex PCR, the repertoire was profiled, and TCRdb retains in-frame clones only, with some absent. The V and J calls and the clone size are those of that table, but D and trimming were determined from the DNA. The sample has around 250,000 clones, about 84% seen once. This sample was included in a study of blood T cell repertoires in COVID-19. Background on the study: Samples of COVID-19 (acute and convalescent) were obtained from the United States, Italy and Spain. The cDNA or gDNA used as material had been derived from T cells, B-cell-depleted T cells, or PBMCs.

Seattle-derived patients entered the study during active infection and were followed longitudinally. V lost 1 base to trimming and J lost 1 base, with 9 bases between them. The CDR3 runs to 15 residues. Germline V gene data show CDR1 as SGDLS and CDR2 as YYNGEE. The rearrangement joins TRBV9 to TRBJ2-1, with a weak D call TRBD1 (6 bases). Sample: peripheral blood. This TCR derives from a woman aged 80 or older with COVID-19, enrolled during active disease. The CDR3 sequence: CASSVQTGSYNEQFF. The DNA for the CDR3 is TGTGCCAGCAGCGTACAGACAGGTTCCTACAATGAGCAGTTCTTC. Based on the CDR3 plus reference TRBV9 and TRBJ2-1, the full variable domain is DSGVTQTPKHLITATGQRVTLRCSPRSGDLSVYWYQQSLDQGLQFLIQYYNGEERAKGNILERFSAQQFPDLHSELNLSSLELGDSALYFCASSVQTGSYNEQFFGPGTRLTVL.